One and the same sample provided the 17 T cell receptor beta chains below, sequenced in a study of T cells in tumors after PD-1 blockade. Generated by immunoSEQ multiplex PCR, the TCRdb table keeps only in-frame clones and is missing some. Here the sample spans 50,000 or so clones, about four fifths being singletons. Sequenced material: PBMCs, taken before anti-PD-1 treatment. Receptor source: a human donor with basal cell carcinoma.

This clone showed up just a few times. The chain couples TRBV2 to TRBJ1-3; TRBD1 agrees at 10 bases. The germline V gene encodes CDR1 SNHLY and CDR2 FYNNEI. The CDR3 is 18 amino acids. The ends lost 5 bases at V and 0 bases at J; junction bases unmatched: 10. This CDR3 reads CASSKYGQGESSGNTIYF. The CDR3 nucleotides read TGTGCCAGCAGTAAATACGGACAGGGGGAATCCTCTGGAAACACCATATATTTT.

The V and J genes are TRBV24-1 and TRBJ2-1; 11 bases align to TRBD2. The V gene end was trimmed by 5 bases and the J gene end by 4 bases; junction bases not matched to a gene: 9. The germline V gene encodes CDR1 KGHDR and CDR2 SFDVKD. The CDR3 sequence is 17 residues long. CDR3 region: CATSGSAGTSGYNEQFF. The DNA of the CDR3 is TGTGCCACCAGTGGTTCCGCCGGGACTAGCGGTTACAATGAGCAGTTCTTC.

The chain employs TRBV5-6 and TRBJ2-7; TRBD1 might be the D (6 bases). Germline V CDR1 and CDR2: SGHDT, YYEEEE. Trimming took 4 bases from V and 2 from J, leaving 10 bases between them. CDR3 length: 13 amino acids. CDR3 bases: TGTGCCAGCAGCACAGGACAGACCTACGAGCAGTACTTC. The encoded protein is CASSTGQTYEQYF.

Sample share makes this clone medium-sized. This chain joins TRBV18 and TRBJ2-1; TRBD2 matches 12 bases. V lost 5 bases, J lost 4 bases, and 3 bases stayed unmatched. Germline-derived CDR1 and CDR2 are KGHSH and LQKENI. The CDR3 has 15 residues. The CDR3 spells CASSTTSGGYNEQFF. For the CDR3, the DNA is TGTGCCAGCTCAACAACTAGCGGGGGGTACAATGAGCAGTTCTTC.

The chain recombines TRBV7-6 with TRBJ2-2; 10 nucleotides agree with TRBD1. Per germline, CDR1 SGHVS and CDR2 FNYEAQ. V lost 6 bases, J lost 6 bases, and 7 bases stayed unmatched. This CDR3 contains 15 residues. CDR3 region: CASRPRDRGPGELFF. In nucleotides, the CDR3 is TGTGCCAGCAGGCCGCGCGACAGGGGGCCCGGGGAGCTGTTTTTT.

The gene calls are TRBV6-5 and TRBJ1-3, with 9 bases identical to TRBD1. From germline, CDR1 is MNHEY and CDR2 SVGAGI. The V and J ends lost 6 bases and 1 base, in that order; junction bases with no gene match: 4. This CDR3 region has 15 residues. CDR3 region: CASSLDRGSGNTIYF. CDR3 nucleotide sequence: TGTGCCAGCAGCCTGGACAGGGGTTCTGGAAACACCATATATTTT.

The V call is TRBV2, the J call TRBJ1-2, with no clear D. Germline V gene sequence: CDR1 SNHLY, CDR2 FYNNEI. The CDR3 covers 15 residues. Trimming took 6 bases from V and 7 from J, leaving 21 bases between them. CDR3 sequence reads: CASSLFPGHGGGYTF. The CDR3 DNA is TGTGCCAGCAGCCTCTTCCCCGGCCACGGCGGTGGCTACACCTTC.

The genes are TRBV7-3 and TRBJ2-7; 10 bases map to TRBD2. CDR3 length: 15 amino acids. V lost 2 bases to trimming and J lost 3 bases; unmatched junction nucleotides: 4. The germline CDR1 and CDR2 sequences are SGHTA and FQGTGA. The CDR3 DNA follows: TGTGCCAGCAGCTTATTGGCTAGCGGGGGCTACGAGCAGTACTTC. Protein: CASSLLASGGYEQYF.

This clone came up a few times. The chain recombines TRBV6-5 with TRBJ1-5; D might be TRBD1 (6 bases). V was shortened by 9 bases and J by 0 bases, with 15 bases between the two germline ends. The CDR3 covers 15 residues. CDR1 is MNHEY and CDR2 is SVGAGI in the germline V gene. The CDR3 loop reads CASRTRQDSNQPQHF. CDR3 DNA sequence: TGTGCCAGTCGAACTCGACAGGATAGCAATCAGCCCCAGCATTTT.

The rearrangement joins TRBV9 to TRBJ2-6; D possibly corresponds to TRBD1 (5 bases). Germline CDR1 is SGDLS and CDR2 is YYNGEE. This CDR3 spans 18 amino acids. The ends were cut back, 0 bases at V and 0 bases at J, with 13 bases in the middle. The CDR3 DNA reads TGTGCCAGCAGCGTAGCAAGGGGCCGAAGCTCTGGGGCCAACGTCCTGACTTTC. Its translation: CASSVARGRSSGANVLTF.

This clone was observed a handful of times. The chain links TRBV6-1 to TRBJ2-1, with D perhaps matching TRBD1 or TRBD2 (5 bases each). The V gene's germline CDR1 is MNHNS and CDR2 SASEGT. The CDR3 consists of 17 residues. The V gene lost 2 bases and the J gene lost 0 bases, with 14 bases spanning the gap. CDR3 residues: CASSERGRYSSYNEQFF. The CDR3 region has the DNA TGTGCCAGCAGTGAAAGGGGACGTTACAGCTCCTACAATGAGCAGTTCTTC.

This clone was observed a single time. DNA of the CDR3: TGTGCCTGTCAGGGGGGACAGGGAAATGAAAAACTGTTTTTT. It codes for CACQGGQGNEKLFF. The chain carries TRBV30 and TRBJ1-4; 9 bases agree with TRBD1. Germline loops: CDR1 GTSNPN, CDR2 SVGIG (reference sequence). Trimming at V came to 6 bases and at J to 5 bases, leaving 7 bases not matched to a gene. CDR3 length equals 14 residues. The full variable domain, its missing parts supplied by reference TRBV30 and TRBJ1-4, is SQTIHQWPATLVQPVGSPLSLECTVEGTSNPNLYWYRQAAGRGLQLLFYSVGIGQISSEVPQNLSASRPQDRQFILSSKKLLLSDSGFYLCACQGGQGNEKLFFGSGTQLSVL.

This clone showed up just a few times. The chain has TRBV30 and TRBJ1-2; 7 nucleotides line up with TRBD1. The CDR3 loop spans 17 amino acids. Germline trimming cut 0 bases from V and 0 bases from J; bases unmatched to any gene: 10. Germline lookup yields CDR1 GTSNPN and CDR2 SVGIG (reference sequence). In DNA form, the CDR3 reads TGTGCCTGGAGTGTGCCAGGGGGGATAGTTGCTAACTATGGCTACACCTTC. This encodes CAWSVPGGIVANYGYTF.

The rearrangement links TRBV28 to TRBJ2-7; 7 positions agree with TRBD2. This CDR3 region has 14 residues. Germline CDR1 MDHEN, CDR2 SYDVKM. With 11 bases clipped from V and 0 bases from J, the junction kept 10 bases outside the gene matches. DNA for the CDR3: TGTGCCGTCCGGGGAGGGGCGAGCTCCTACGAGCAGTACTTC. It codes for CAVRGGASSYEQYF.

The rearrangement links TRBV20-1 to TRBJ1-1; D is perhaps TRBD1 (5 bases). V was clipped by 3 bases and J by 4 bases, with 9 bases between them. Germline loops: CDR1 DFQATT, CDR2 SNEGSKA (reference sequence). The CDR3 sequence is 12 residues long. In DNA form, the CDR3 reads TGCAGTGCTAGTTCAGGGAGCACTGAAGCTTTCTTT. The encoded protein is CSASSGSTEAFF.

This clone occurred a few times. This sequence joins TRBV7-2 and TRBJ1-5; weak D call: TRBD1 (6 bases). CDR1 SGHTA and CDR2 FQGNSA come from the germline V gene. V gave up 5 bases and J gave up 7 bases, with 15 bases separating them. CDR3 size: 14 residues. Here the CDR3 reads CASSQQGGGQPQHF. As DNA, the CDR3 is TGTGCCAGCAGCCAACAGGGAGGAGGGCAGCCCCAGCATTTT.

The chain joins TRBV7-2 to TRBJ1-5, with TRBD1 identical over 10 bases. Per the germline V gene, CDR1 is SGHTA and CDR2 is FQGNSA. This CDR3 has 17 residues. V gave up 1 base and J gave up 4 bases; unmatched junction bases: 7. The CDR3 loop is CASSLVGQGLGNQPQHF. The CDR3 nucleotides read TGTGCCAGCAGCTTAGTGGGACAGGGGTTGGGTAATCAGCCCCAGCATTTT.